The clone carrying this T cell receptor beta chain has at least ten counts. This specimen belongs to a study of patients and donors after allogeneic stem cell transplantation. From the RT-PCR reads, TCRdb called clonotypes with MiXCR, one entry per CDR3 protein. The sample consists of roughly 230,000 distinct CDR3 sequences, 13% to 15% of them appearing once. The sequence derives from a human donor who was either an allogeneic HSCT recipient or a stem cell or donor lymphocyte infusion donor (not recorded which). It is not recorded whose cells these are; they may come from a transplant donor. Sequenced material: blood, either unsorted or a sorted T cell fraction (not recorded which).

In DNA form, the CDR3 reads TGCAGTGCTAGTGGGCAGCTGAACACTGAAGCTTTCTTT. Its translation is CSASGQLNTEAFF. The genes are TRBV20-1 and TRBJ1-1; D is undetermined. The CDR3 consists of 13 residues. Trimming took 3 bases from V and 0 from J, leaving 8 bases between them. CDR1 is DFQATT, CDR2 SNEGSKA, per germline (reference sequence).